The following is a T cell receptor beta chain sequence with its context. The antigen is undetermined. Per the germline V gene, CDR1 is LGHNA and CDR2 is YNFKEQ. The CDR3 covers 18 residues. Trimming removed 6 bases from V and 1 base from J; junction bases left unmatched: 13. TCRdb fed the RACE reads into MiXCR, producing one record per CDR3 protein. The sample lists 200,000 to 300,000 distinct CDR3 sequences, 7.5% to 10% occurring once. This entry belongs to a study of human T cells and chemical hapten exposure. About the research overall: On about 2 cm by about 2 cm of upper inner arm skin, sensitization was performed with 2% DPC.

Stated time point: pre-sensitization, week 0. As to treatment: therapeutic diphenylcyclopropenone sensitization with weekly scalp DPC. General study findings and limits: Alopecia affecting every donor means their immune response may not match healthy people's.

The TCR sequence derives from a woman between 35 and 50 years old with alopecia areata. Some clones in this sample may be carry-over from other donors' samples. V usage is TRBV4-2 and J usage is TRBJ2-4; 9 positions match TRBD2. The specimen comprised whole blood, sampled in connection with sensitization to the hapten diphenylcyclopropenone (DPC). CDR3 sequence (DNA): TGTGCCAGCAGATCCTCAGCGGGGGGAGGTCTGGCCAAAAACATTCAGTACTTC. This encodes CASRSSAGGGLAKNIQYF.